The 5 T cell receptor beta chains below were found in one sample sequenced in a study of Graves' ophthalmopathy and Graves' hyperthyroidism. RNA transcripts served as template for amplifying TCR beta CDR3 sequences. Following a first-round RT-PCR that used HTBI primers, a second-round multiplex PCR was carried out. In TCRdb, the multiplex PCR reads were re-called with MiXCR into one record per CDR3 protein. The sample records 300,000 to 400,000 distinct CDR3 sequences, 15% to 20% being singletons. The sample comprised peripheral blood. These receptors were taken from an adult man with Graves' ophthalmopathy.

At least ten counts were recorded for this clonotype. The V gene is TRBV20-1, the J gene TRBJ1-1, with D perhaps matching TRBD1 (6 bases). Trimming shortened V by 2 bases and J by 3 bases, and 13 bases separated the two germline ends. The CDR3 covers 14 residues. In germline, CDR1 is DFQATT, CDR2 SNEGSKA (reference sequence). The CDR3 region is CSARLQGRDTEAFF. The CDR3 DNA reads as TGCAGTGCTAGACTTCAGGGGAGGGACACTGAAGCTTTCTTT.

At least ten counts were recorded for this clonotype. This sequence joins TRBV10-3 and TRBJ2-5, with a possible D match to TRBD2 (7 bases). Trimming removed 7 bases from V and 4 bases from J, with 16 bases in between. Germline-derived CDR1 and CDR2 are ENHRY and SYGVKD. The CDR3 covers 14 residues. In DNA form, the CDR3 reads TGTGCCATCAAGTTGGGGGGGGCCACAGAGACCCAGTACTTC. Its protein is CAIKLGGATETQYF.

This clonotype was detected many times. The chain carries TRBV20-1 and TRBJ1-1, with D uncertain. The ends were cut back, 3 bases at V and 3 bases at J, with 8 bases in the middle. CDR1 is DFQATT, CDR2 SNEGSKA, per germline (reference sequence). CDR3 size: 12 residues. CDR3 protein: CSASFRDTEAFF. CDR3 in DNA: TGCAGTGCTAGTTTTAGGGACACTGAAGCTTTCTTT.

This clonotype was recorded at least ten times. This rearrangement joins TRBV27 to TRBJ1-2; a weak D match, TRBD1 (6 bases). Trimming removed 4 bases at V and 6 bases at J, with 9 bases between. Per the germline V gene, CDR1 is MNHEY and CDR2 is SMNVEV (reference sequence). The CDR3 is made up of 12 amino acids. This CDR3 reads CASSSRTDGYTF. The CDR3 bases are TGTGCCAGCAGTTCCCGGACAGATGGCTACACCTTC.

The genes are TRBV6-2 or TRBV6-3 and TRBJ2-7, with TRBD2 matching over 7 bases. J was trimmed by 3 bases and V by 6 bases; bases with no gene match: 14. Germline V gene lookup returns CDR1 MNHEY and CDR2 SVGEGT. This CDR3 region has 16 residues. The CDR3 coding sequence is TGTGCCAGCAGCAAATCAGATAGTTCTAGCGGCTACGAGCAGTACTTC. As protein: CASSKSDSSSGYEQYF.